The next 28 T cell receptor beta chains were all read from a single sample in a study of blood T cell repertoires in COVID-19. Only in-frame clones appear in the TCRdb table, and some are missing; sequencing was by immunoSEQ multiplex PCR. The table has over 300,000 clones, roughly 90% seen once; the top ten hold 1.2%. The specimen sequenced was peripheral blood. The receptors come from a man aged 40-49 years with acute or convalescent COVID-19.

The chain employs TRBV5-6 and TRBJ1-2; 7 bases match TRBD1. Germline-derived CDR1 and CDR2 are SGHDT and YYEEEE. V trimming: 4 bases; J trimming: 4 bases; junction bases outside the gene matches: 10. The CDR3 loop spans 15 amino acids. For the CDR3, the DNA is TGTGCCAGCAGCCCCGACAGGGCCCGAGGCTATGGCTACACCTTC. Its translation: CASSPDRARGYGYTF.

V gene TRBV11-3 combines with J gene TRBJ1-2; TRBD1 matches 9 bases. V shed 3 bases, J shed 4 bases, and the junction held 0 bases outside the gene matches. From germline, CDR1 is SGHNT and CDR2 YENEEA. CDR3 size: 13 residues. The CDR3 loop reads CASSLTGGYGYTF. CDR3 DNA sequence: TGTGCCAGCAGCTTGACAGGGGGCTATGGCTACACCTTC.

V gene TRBV28 combines with J gene TRBJ2-3; 8 bases match TRBD1. Trimming at V came to 7 bases and at J to 0 bases, leaving 9 bases not matched to a gene. Per germline, CDR1 MDHEN and CDR2 SYDVKM. The CDR3 contains 16 residues. The CDR3 protein is CASTGTGAVSTDTQYF. The CDR3 region has the DNA TGTGCCAGCACCGGGACAGGAGCGGTCAGCACAGATACGCAGTATTTT.

CDR3 nucleotides: TGTGCCAGCAGCCGAGGGTACAATGAGCAGTTCTTC. It yields the protein CASSRGYNEQFF. The chain employs TRBV4-2 and TRBJ2-1; possibly TRBD2 for D (5 bases). Germline V gene data show CDR1 as LGHNA and CDR2 as YNFKEQ. This CDR3 is built from 12 residues. Trimming took 4 bases from V and 4 from J, leaving 5 bases between them.

V gene TRBV9 combines with J gene TRBJ2-5; TRBD1 matches 8 bases. After removal of 3 bases from V and 2 bases from J, the junction contained 6 bases not matched to a gene. CDR3 size: 15 residues. CDR1 and CDR2 (germline): SGDLS, YYNGEE. The CDR3 DNA reads as TGTGCCAGCAGCGCCCGGACAGGGCCACAAGAGACCCAGTACTTC. Amino acids: CASSARTGPQETQYF.

The chain carries TRBV11-2 and TRBJ1-4; D is ambiguous. CDR1 is SGHAT, CDR2 FQNNGV, per germline. The ends were cut back, 0 bases at V and 5 bases at J, with 7 bases in the middle. CDR3 length equals 14 residues. The CDR3 region is CASSLERMNEKLFF. DNA of the CDR3: TGTGCCAGCAGCTTAGAGAGAATGAATGAAAAACTGTTTTTT.

CDR3 amino acids: CASSQDHTGYTEAFF. The CDR3 nucleotides read TGCGCCAGCAGCCAGGATCACACAGGGTACACTGAAGCTTTCTTT. V is TRBV4-3 and J is TRBJ1-1; weak D call: TRBD1 (6 bases). V was pared by 3 bases and J by 3 bases, with 14 bases between. CDR3 length: 15 amino acids. Germline values: CDR1 LGHNA, CDR2 YSLEER.

This sequence joins TRBV29-1 and TRBJ1-1; no clear D. Trimming removed 6 bases at V and 3 bases at J, with 17 bases between. Per the germline V gene, CDR1 is SQVTM and CDR2 is ANQGSEA. CDR3 length: 14 residues. This CDR3 is CSVAGSWEDTEAFF. CDR3 DNA sequence: TGCAGCGTGGCGGGGTCATGGGAGGACACTGAAGCTTTCTTT. Using reference TRBV29-1 and TRBJ1-1 for the parts outside the CDR3, the full variable domain is SAVISQKPSRDICQRGTSLTIQCQVDSQVTMMFWYRQQPGQSLTLIATANQGSEATYESGFVIDKFPISRPNLTFSTLTVSNMSPEDSSIYLCSVAGSWEDTEAFFGQGTRLTVV.

The V call is TRBV23-1, the J call TRBJ2-7; 7 nucleotides agree with TRBD1. TRBV23-1 is an open reading frame whose function is uncertain. The V gene end was trimmed by 10 bases and the J gene end by 5 bases; junction bases not matched to a gene: 8. This CDR3 has 12 residues. CDR3 in amino acids: CATQGGRDEQYF. Written as DNA, the CDR3 is TGCGCCACCCAAGGGGGCAGGGACGAGCAGTACTTC.

This sequence joins TRBV3-1 (or the pseudogene TRBV3-2) and TRBJ1-5; D might be TRBD1 (6 bases). The CDR3 runs 14 residues. The V gene's germline CDR1 is LGHDT and CDR2 YNNKEL (reference sequence). The V and J ends lost 2 bases and 2 bases respectively, with 7 bases between them. The CDR3 DNA reads as TGTGCCAGCAGCCAAAAGGGGGGCAATCAGCCCCAGCATTTT. It yields the protein CASSQKGGNQPQHF.

V and J are TRBV18 and TRBJ2-1; 7 positions match TRBD1. V was clipped by 3 bases and J by 4 bases; unmatched bases: 3. Germline CDR1 and CDR2: KGHSH and LQKENI. The CDR3 covers 14 residues. The DNA for the CDR3 is TGTGCCAGCTCACCGGAGGACAGGTACAATGAGCAGTTCTTC. Its translation: CASSPEDRYNEQFF. The full variable domain, in which reference TRBV18 and TRBJ2-1 provide the parts outside the CDR3, is NAGVMQNPRHLVRRRGQEARLRCSPMKGHSHVYWYRQLPEEGLKFMVYLQKENIIDESGMPKERFSAEFPKEGPSILRIQQVVRGDSAAYFCASSPEDRYNEQFFGPGTRLTVL.

The V and J genes are TRBV30 and TRBJ2-7, with D possibly being TRBD2 (6 bases). Germline V CDR1 and CDR2: GTSNPN, SVGIG (reference sequence). The CDR3 extends over 12 amino acids. The V and J ends lost 2 bases and 7 bases respectively, with 12 bases between them. CDR3 region: CAWSWVRGEQYF. CDR3 DNA: TGTGCCTGGAGTTGGGTCCGGGGGGAGCAGTACTTC.

V is TRBV4-1 and J is TRBJ2-7, with D unresolved. CDR3 length equals 16 residues. CDR1 is MGHRA and CDR2 is YSYEKL in the germline V gene. Trimming shortened V by 1 base and J by 3 bases, and 16 bases separated the two germline ends. The CDR3 DNA follows: TGCGCCAGCAGCCAAGGAAGGTTTCTAAGAGGCTACGAGCAGTACTTC. This encodes CASSQGRFLRGYEQYF.

This chain connects TRBV5-1 to TRBJ2-7; 8 bases line up with TRBD1. The germline gives CDR1 SGHRS, CDR2 YFSETQ. The V and J ends lost 0 bases and 1 base, in that order; junction bases with no gene match: 0. The CDR3 is 14 amino acids. Here the CDR3 reads CASSLGDRSYEQYF. The CDR3 DNA sequence: TGCGCCAGCAGCTTGGGGGACAGGTCCTACGAGCAGTACTTC.

The CDR3 sequence is CASSLNEGGRYTGELFF. The CDR3, as DNA: TGTGCCAGCAGCTTAAATGAGGGAGGTAGATACACCGGGGAGCTGTTTTTT. The chain employs TRBV7-8 and TRBJ2-2; a possible D gene is TRBD2 (6 bases). The CDR3 length is 17 residues. Trimming took 2 bases from V and 3 from J, leaving 16 bases between them. Germline V lookup: CDR1 SGHVS, CDR2 FQNEAQ.

This CDR3 reads CSDVKPGQGTNYGYTF. The CDR3 DNA is TGCAGCGATGTAAAGCCCGGACAGGGAACCAACTATGGCTACACCTTC. The rearrangement joins TRBV29-1 to TRBJ1-2; TRBD1 aligns across 8 bases. The V gene end was trimmed by 7 bases and the J gene end by 2 bases; junction bases not matched to a gene: 15. Germline CDR1 and CDR2: SQVTM and ANQGSEA. The CDR3 contains 16 residues. The full variable domain, in which reference TRBV29-1 and TRBJ1-2 provide the parts outside the CDR3, is SAVISQKPSRDICQRGTSLTIQCQVDSQVTMMFWYRQQPGQSLTLIATANQGSEATYESGFVIDKFPISRPNLTFSTLTVSNMSPEDSSIYLCSDVKPGQGTNYGYTFGSGTRLTVV.

The rearrangement uses TRBV18 and TRBJ2-6; TRBD1 aligns across 7 bases. CDR3 size: 17 residues. CDR1 and CDR2 from the germline V gene are KGHSH and LQKENI. V was pared by 3 bases and J by 3 bases, with 8 bases of the junction left unmatched. Written as DNA, the CDR3 is TGTGCCAGCTCACCCCGACAGGGCTTAGATGGGGCCAACGTCCTGACTTTC. Protein: CASSPRQGLDGANVLTF.

The rearrangement links TRBV14 to TRBJ2-5, with 9 bases lining up with TRBD2. The CDR3 totals 16 residues. Trimming removed 4 bases from V and 3 bases from J; junction bases left unmatched: 9. Germline V gene sequence: CDR1 SGHDN, CDR2 FVKESK. CDR3 sequence: CASSPWGIAGEETQYF. In DNA, the CDR3 is TGTGCCAGCAGCCCCTGGGGGATAGCGGGAGAAGAGACCCAGTACTTC.

V gene TRBV29-1 combines with J gene TRBJ1-5; possibly TRBD1 for D (5 bases). Germline V CDR1 and CDR2: SQVTM, ANQGSEA. V was clipped by 7 bases and J by 7 bases, with 17 bases between them. The length of the CDR3 is 13 residues. The CDR3 here is CSAEPGEGQPQHF. In DNA, the CDR3 is TGCAGCGCCGAGCCGGGGGAAGGACAGCCCCAGCATTTT.

The V call is TRBV19, the J call TRBJ2-7; D call uncertain. The CDR3 covers 17 residues. Trimming stripped 9 bases from V and 6 bases from J, with 30 bases between. The V gene's germline CDR1 is LNHDA and CDR2 SQIVND (reference sequence). CDR3 in amino acids: CASSPAMGRDVRREQYF. CDR3 sequence (DNA): TGTGCCAGCTCACCCGCCATGGGCCGTGACGTCCGCCGCGAGCAGTACTTC.

This clone was seen a few times. DNA of the CDR3: TGTGCCAGCAGCCACGGGACAGGGGGTACTGTCGACTATGGCTACACCTTC. It codes for CASSHGTGGTVDYGYTF. This chain connects TRBV4-2 to TRBJ1-2; 11 nucleotides match TRBD1. In germline, CDR1 is LGHNA, CDR2 YNFKEQ. Unmatched junction bases numbered 9, after V lost 3 bases and J lost 3 bases. The CDR3 spans 17 residues.

The chain carries TRBV18 and TRBJ2-7; possibly TRBD1 for D (5 bases). Germline CDR1 reads KGHSH; CDR2 reads LQKENI. This CDR3 contains 14 residues. The V and J ends lost 2 bases and 2 bases respectively, with 10 bases between them. CDR3 DNA sequence: TGTGCCAGCTCACCATCTCGACAGACCTACGAGCAGTACTTC. Protein sequence: CASSPSRQTYEQYF.

The chain's CDR3 is CASSEWGERFNQPQHF. CDR3 in DNA: TGTGCCAGCAGTGAATGGGGGGAGCGATTCAATCAGCCCCAGCATTTT. The genes are TRBV2 and TRBJ1-5; D perhaps matches TRBD1 (5 bases). CDR1 is SNHLY and CDR2 is FYNNEI in the germline V gene. The CDR3 has 16 amino acids. V lost 2 bases, J lost 3 bases, and 14 bases lay in between. The whole variable domain, remainder taken from reference TRBV2 and TRBJ1-5, is EPEVTQTPSHQVTQMGQEVILRCVPISNHLYFYWYRQILGQKVEFLVSFYNNEISEKSEIFDDQFSVERPDGSNFTLKIRSTKLEDSAMYFCASSEWGERFNQPQHFGDGTRLSIL.

V usage is TRBV6-6 and J usage is TRBJ1-5; TRBD1 agrees at 7 bases. The CDR3 extends over 16 amino acids. The germline gives CDR1 MNHNY, CDR2 SVGAGI (reference sequence). V lost 1 base, J lost 7 bases, and 10 bases stayed unmatched. The DNA for the CDR3 is TGTGCCAGCAGTTACTTAATACAGGGGCCAGGGCAGCCCCAGCATTTT. Translated: CASSYLIQGPGQPQHF.

The CDR3 region has the DNA TGTGCCAGCAGTGAACGGTACGCGACTCAAGGCTACACCTTC. Translated, it gives CASSERYATQGYTF. This sequence joins TRBV6-1 and TRBJ1-2; D is ambiguous. V was cut by 2 bases and J by 8 bases, with 15 bases left in between. Germline V gene sequence: CDR1 MNHNS, CDR2 SASEGT. This CDR3 spans 14 amino acids.

Turning to this clone: The junction departs from germline at one end; a sequencing error may be responsible. Different DNA sequences within this sample yield the same CDR3. J is TRBJ1-2 and V is TRBV28, with D perhaps TRBD1 (5 bases). The CDR3 sequence is 14 residues long. Germline CDR1 and CDR2: MDHEN and SYDVKM. Here the CDR3 reads CASSLAGTNYGYTF. CDR3 sequence (DNA): TGTGCCAGCAGTTTAGCAGGGACTAATTATGGCTACACCTTC.

CDR3 in amino acids: CASSLGSGGDQETQYF. DNA for the CDR3: TGTGCCAGCAGCTTAGGAAGCGGGGGGGATCAAGAGACCCAGTACTTC. The gene calls are TRBV11-3 and TRBJ2-5, with 10 bases matching TRBD2. Germline CDR1 reads SGHNT; CDR2 reads YENEEA. This CDR3 contains 16 residues. After removal of 1 base from V and 2 bases from J, the junction contained 4 bases not matched to a gene.

The V gene is TRBV12-3 or TRBV12-4, the J gene TRBJ1-6, with D hard to call. The CDR3 extends over 13 amino acids. V lost 5 bases and J lost 10, with 12 bases in between. CDR3 DNA sequence: TGTGCCAGCAGTCCAACCGTCGGGTCACCCCTCCACTTT. This sequence encodes CASSPTVGSPLHF.